The clone carrying this T cell receptor (beta chain) was detected many times. There were at least 5 micrograms of total RNA extracted from every sample. The sample originates from a study of blood T cells in healthy people across ages. Germline CDR1 is SEHNR and CDR2 is FQNEAQ (reference sequence). The CDR3 runs to 14 residues. Trimming removed 5 bases from V and 6 bases from J; junction bases left unmatched: 10. It was with a sample-barcoded 5' primer and a J-beta primer mix that a second PCR of about 6 to 12 cycles was run. Via MiXCR, TCRdb re-called the 5' RACE reads, giving one row per CDR3 protein. The sample yields approximately 960,000 distinct CDR3 sequences, under 35% seen once. Separately, the same data were catalogued under a study of T cells of mothers and their children.

The chain links TRBV7-9 to TRBJ2-7; 7 positions match TRBD2. Sequenced input: blood. The sequence came from a woman in her thirties or forties in good health. In nucleotides, the CDR3 is TGTGCCAGCAGCCGATCTGCCGGGGGGTCCGAGCAGTACTTC. It translates to CASSRSAGGSEQYF.